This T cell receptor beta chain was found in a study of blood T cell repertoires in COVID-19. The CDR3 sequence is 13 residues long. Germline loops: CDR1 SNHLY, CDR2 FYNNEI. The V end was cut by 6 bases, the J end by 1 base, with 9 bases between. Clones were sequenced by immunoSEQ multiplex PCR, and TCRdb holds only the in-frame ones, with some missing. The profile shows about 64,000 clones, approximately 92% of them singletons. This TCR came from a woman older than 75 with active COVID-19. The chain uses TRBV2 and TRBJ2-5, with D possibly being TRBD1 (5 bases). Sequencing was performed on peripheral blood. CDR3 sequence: CASSTDSQETQYF. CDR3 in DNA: TGTGCCAGCAGCACCGACAGCCAAGAGACCCAGTACTTC.